Listed below are T cell receptor beta chains from one sample, sequenced in a study of blood T cell repertoires in COVID-19. Some clones are missing from TCRdb's copy, which holds only in-frame ones; the method was immunoSEQ multiplex PCR. The table has 190,000 or so clones, about 88% seen once. Sequenced input: peripheral blood. Source of these receptors: a woman in her twenties or thirties with active or convalescent COVID-19. Each CDR3 is given with its conserved first and last residue. A D gene is named only where the DNA matches it firmly. The size of a clone is reported for some rows only, either as once, few or many, or as a class for expanded clones.

j_call,d_call,clone_size,v_call,cdr3_aa,cdr3_nt
TRBJ2-3,TRBD2,NA,TRBV4-1,CASSRRLAGSTDTQYF,TGCGCCAGCAGCCGCCGACTAGCGGGGAGCACAGATACGCAGTATTTT
TRBJ2-2,TRBD1,NA,TRBV7-7,CATRDRGPGELFF,TGTGCTACTCGGGACAGGGGGCCCGGGGAGCTGTTTTTT
TRBJ2-7,TRBD2,NA,TRBV28,CASSSTTSEDSYEQYF,TGTGCCAGCAGTTCGACAACTAGCGAAGACTCCTACGAGCAGTACTTC
TRBJ1-5,NA,NA,TRBV7-8,CASSASGGAKHQPQHF,TGTGCCAGCAGCGCTAGTGGCGGGGCGAAGCATCAGCCCCAGCATTTT
TRBJ1-2,TRBD1,NA,TRBV10-3,CAISGTGGNGYTF,TGTGCCATCAGTGGGACAGGGGGTAATGGCTACACCTTC
TRBJ2-7,NA,once,TRBV27,CASSLSGSFVYEQYF,TGTGCCAGCAGTTTATCTGGGAGTTTTGTCTACGAGCAGTACTTC
TRBJ2-4,NA,NA,TRBV18,CASSPPRHTLTRIQYF,TGTGCCAGCTCACCACCCCGGCACACCCTGACGAGGATTCAGTACTTC
TRBJ2-7,NA,NA,TRBV6-1,CASSEMARGGAYEQYF,TGTGCCAGCAGTGAAATGGCCCGTGGCGGGGCTTACGAGCAGTACTTC
TRBJ1-1,TRBD1,NA,TRBV27,CASSKGQGILLRTEAFF,TGTGCCAGCAGTAAGGGACAGGGTATTCTCTTAAGGACTGAAGCTTTCTTT
TRBJ2-1,TRBD2,once,TRBV7-9,CASSLPSGLAGVSYNEQFF,TGTGCCAGCAGCTTACCGTCGGGACTAGCGGGAGTCTCCTACAATGAGCAGTTCTTC
TRBJ1-3,NA,NA,TRBV9,CASSVGSGTGNTIYF,TGTGCCAGCAGCGTAGGGTCAGGGACTGGAAACACCATATATTTT
TRBJ1-2,TRBD1,NA,TRBV10-3,CATKGPGQVNGYTF,TGTGCCACAAAGGGGCCCGGACAGGTTAATGGCTACACCTTC
TRBJ2-1,TRBD1,NA,TRBV30,CAFAGDRDNEQFF,TGTGCCTTTGCCGGGGACAGAGACAATGAGCAGTTCTTC
TRBJ2-7,NA,NA,TRBV12-5,CASGSLPNYEQYF,TGTGCTAGTGGTTCCCTCCCTAACTACGAGCAGTACTTC
TRBJ1-1,TRBD1,NA,TRBV19,CASSRDRITEAFF,TGTGCCAGTAGTAGGGACAGGATCACTGAAGCTTTCTTT
TRBJ1-2,NA,NA,TRBV10-1,CASSETPGANYGYTF,TGCGCCAGCAGTGAAACCCCCGGGGCTAACTATGGCTACACCTTC
TRBJ1-2,TRBD1,NA,TRBV7-8,CASSLTGVDYGYTF,TGTGCCAGCAGCCTAACAGGGGTCGACTATGGCTACACCTTC
TRBJ1-3,NA,few,TRBV7-2,CASSSRGPSGNTIYF,TGTGCCAGCAGCTCCAGGGGTCCCTCTGGAAACACCATATATTTT
TRBJ1-1,NA,NA,TRBV5-1,CASSLAPRNTEAFF,TGCGCCAGCAGCTTGGCGCCGCGGAACACTGAAGCTTTCTTT
TRBJ1-1,TRBD1,NA,TRBV25-1,CASSHRGGHTEAFF,TGTGCCAGCAGCCACAGGGGTGGGCACACTGAAGCTTTCTTT
TRBJ1-4,TRBD1,NA,TRBV29-1,CSVEGQGDEKLFF,TGCAGCGTTGAGGGACAGGGAGATGAAAAACTGTTTTTT
TRBJ2-1,NA,NA,TRBV3-1/TRBV3-2,CASSQTTGVQFF,TGTGCCAGCAGCCAGACTACTGGAGTGCAGTTCTTC
TRBJ1-5,NA,NA,TRBV19,CASSIVRVTNQPQHF,TGTGCCAGTAGTATCGTCAGGGTAACCAATCAGCCCCAGCATTTT
TRBJ2-7,TRBD1,NA,TRBV6-5,CASSYSGQGTYEQYF,TGTGCCAGCAGTTATTCGGGACAGGGGACCTACGAGCAGTACTTC
TRBJ2-7,TRBD1,once,TRBV11-2,CASTSRRTGIYEQYF,TGTGCCAGCACCTCACGGAGGACAGGGATCTACGAGCAGTACTTC
TRBJ2-3,TRBD2,NA,TRBV28,CASILAGGEITDTQYF,TGTGCCAGCATACTAGCGGGAGGCGAAATCACAGATACGCAGTATTTT
TRBJ1-4,TRBD1,NA,TRBV19,CASIPGQGSRKLFF,TGTGCCAGTATACCGGGACAGGGTAGTCGAAAACTGTTTTTT
TRBJ2-1,NA,NA,TRBV27,CASGEVMGARYNEQFF,TGTGCCAGCGGTGAGGTCATGGGGGCTCGCTACAATGAGCAGTTCTTC
TRBJ2-3,TRBD1,NA,TRBV2,CASSGMTGGGTDTQYF,TGTGCCAGCAGTGGAATGACAGGGGGGGGCACAGATACGCAGTATTTT
TRBJ1-1,TRBD1,NA,TRBV27,CASSHLVYGTENTEAFF,TGTGCCAGCAGTCATCTCGTATATGGGACAGAGAACACTGAAGCTTTCTTT
TRBJ1-5,TRBD1,few,TRBV6-5,CASSIRGDRLQPQHF,TGTGCCAGCAGTATAAGGGGGGACAGATTACAGCCCCAGCATTTT
TRBJ2-3,NA,NA,TRBV10-1,CASSESAGQKADTQYF,TGCGCCAGCAGTGAGTCTGCCGGACAAAAGGCAGATACGCAGTATTTT
TRBJ2-5,NA,NA,TRBV19,CASNEGSGYQETQYF,TGTGCCAGTAACGAAGGTTCAGGATACCAAGAGACCCAGTACTTC
TRBJ2-5,TRBD1,NA,TRBV5-6,CASSLGGQGLETQYF,TGTGCCAGCAGCTTAGGGGGACAGGGGTTGGAGACCCAGTACTTC
TRBJ2-1,TRBD2,NA,TRBV20-1,CSASPGLAYNEQFF,TGCAGTGCTAGTCCGGGACTAGCTTACAATGAGCAGTTCTTC
TRBJ1-1,NA,NA,TRBV3-1/TRBV3-2,CASSHGAVNTEAFF,TGTGCCAGCAGCCATGGGGCTGTGAACACTGAAGCTTTCTTT
TRBJ2-3,TRBD2,NA,TRBV19,CASGGLAGGTDTQYF,TGTGCCAGTGGCGGACTAGCGGGGGGCACAGATACGCAGTATTTT
TRBJ2-3,NA,NA,TRBV13,CASSFQGRADTQYF,TGTGCCAGCAGCTTTCAGGGTAGGGCAGATACGCAGTATTTT
TRBJ1-1,TRBD1,few,TRBV11-2,CASTSPDRAPQAEAFF,TGTGCCAGCACCTCCCCGGACAGGGCCCCCCAGGCTGAAGCTTTCTTT
TRBJ1-2,NA,once,TRBV30,CARGQTYGYTF,TGTGCCCGAGGACAGACCTATGGCTACACCTTC
TRBJ2-7,NA,few,TRBV9,CASSQDQGYEQYF,TGTGCCAGCAGCCAAGACCAGGGGTACGAGCAGTACTTC
TRBJ1-4,NA,NA,TRBV19,CASSIDREGLWKLFF,TGTGCCAGTAGTATAGACCGGGAAGGTTTGTGGAAACTGTTTTTT
TRBJ1-1,TRBD1,NA,TRBV7-8,CASSPGQGAFGLGAFF,TGTGCCAGCAGCCCGGGACAGGGGGCGTTCGGCCTTGGGGCTTTCTTT
TRBJ1-2,TRBD1,NA,TRBV6-6,CASDRANYGYTF,TGTGCCAGCGACAGGGCGAACTATGGCTACACCTTC
TRBJ2-1,NA,NA,TRBV7-9,CASRLQDSPEPLDEQFF,TGTGCCAGCAGATTACAAGACAGCCCCGAACCCCTGGATGAGCAGTTCTTC
TRBJ2-1,TRBD2,NA,TRBV27,CASSLMAGASYNEQFF,TGTGCCAGCAGTTTAATGGCGGGAGCCAGCTACAATGAGCAGTTCTTC
TRBJ2-7,NA,NA,TRBV7-9,CASSFTVAETYEQYF,TGTGCCAGCAGCTTCACCGTGGCGGAAACCTACGAGCAGTACTTC
TRBJ2-1,NA,NA,TRBV6-2/TRBV6-3,CASSYSGGSYNEQFF,TGTGCCAGCAGTTACTCAGGGGGCTCCTACAATGAGCAGTTCTTC
TRBJ2-2,TRBD2,NA,TRBV11-2,CASSPPLAGFNTGELFF,TGTGCCAGCAGCCCCCCGCTAGCGGGATTCAACACCGGGGAGCTGTTTTTT
TRBJ1-1,TRBD1,NA,TRBV9,CASSPGTGGSEAFF,TGTGCCAGCAGCCCAGGGACAGGGGGCTCTGAAGCTTTCTTT
TRBJ1-1,NA,NA,TRBV20-1,CSASFLGGEAMNTEAFF,TGCAGTGCTAGTTTTCTTGGGGGGGAGGCCATGAACACTGAAGCTTTCTTT
TRBJ2-1,TRBD1,NA,TRBV4-1,CASSSPGQGYNEQFF,TGCGCCAGCAGCTCTCCGGGACAGGGTTACAATGAGCAGTTCTTC
TRBJ2-5,TRBD1,NA,TRBV5-8,CASSSRDRGWETQYF,TGTGCCAGCAGCTCCCGGGACAGGGGGTGGGAGACCCAGTACTTC
TRBJ1-2,TRBD1,once,TRBV24-1,CATSDLDRESARGYTF,TGTGCCACCAGTGACCTCGACAGGGAATCGGCTAGGGGCTACACCTTC
TRBJ1-1,TRBD1,NA,TRBV18,CASSPLGQVRMNTEAFF,TGTGCCAGCTCACCACTAGGACAGGTCCGCATGAACACTGAAGCTTTCTTT
TRBJ2-7,TRBD2,NA,TRBV23-1,CASSQSGLAGCEQYF,TGCGCCAGCAGTCAATCCGGACTAGCGGGATGCGAGCAGTACTTC
TRBJ1-1,TRBD1,NA,TRBV6-5,CASSSQPGGGNTEAFF,TGTGCCAGCAGTTCACAACCAGGGGGAGGTAACACTGAAGCTTTCTTT
TRBJ1-1,NA,once,TRBV5-4,CASSRRQTNTEAFF,TGTGCCAGCAGCCGGCGACAGACGAACACTGAAGCTTTCTTT
TRBJ1-1,NA,once,TRBV15,CATSRENALEAFF,TGTGCCACCAGCAGAGAGAACGCGCTTGAAGCTTTCTTT